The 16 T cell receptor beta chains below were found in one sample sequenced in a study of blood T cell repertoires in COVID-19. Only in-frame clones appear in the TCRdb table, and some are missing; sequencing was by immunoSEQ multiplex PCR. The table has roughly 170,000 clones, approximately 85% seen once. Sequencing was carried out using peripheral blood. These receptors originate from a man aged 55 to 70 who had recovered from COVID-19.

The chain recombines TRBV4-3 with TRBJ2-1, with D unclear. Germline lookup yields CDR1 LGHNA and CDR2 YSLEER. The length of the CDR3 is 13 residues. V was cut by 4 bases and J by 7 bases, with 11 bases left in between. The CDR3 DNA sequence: TGCGCCAGCAGCCCCCGGCCCGGGAATGAGCAGTTCTTC. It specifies CASSPRPGNEQFF.

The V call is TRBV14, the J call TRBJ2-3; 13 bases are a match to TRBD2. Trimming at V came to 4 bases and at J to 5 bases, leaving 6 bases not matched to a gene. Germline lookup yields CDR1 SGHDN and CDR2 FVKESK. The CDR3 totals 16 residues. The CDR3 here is CASSRTSGGRKDTQYF. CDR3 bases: TGTGCCAGCAGCCGGACTAGCGGGGGACGGAAAGATACGCAGTATTTT.

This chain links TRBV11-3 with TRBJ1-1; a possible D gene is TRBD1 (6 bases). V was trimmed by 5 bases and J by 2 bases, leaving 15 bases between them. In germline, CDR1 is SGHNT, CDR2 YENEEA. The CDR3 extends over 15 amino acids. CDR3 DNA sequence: TGTGCCAGCAGCCCTACCGGGACAACAAACACTGAAGCTTTCTTT. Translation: CASSPTGTTNTEAFF.

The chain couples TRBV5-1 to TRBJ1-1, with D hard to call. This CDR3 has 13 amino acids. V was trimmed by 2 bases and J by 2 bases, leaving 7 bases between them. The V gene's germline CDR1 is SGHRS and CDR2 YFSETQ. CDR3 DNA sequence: TGCGCCAGCAGCTTCGCGGGTAACACTGAAGCTTTCTTT. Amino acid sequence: CASSFAGNTEAFF.

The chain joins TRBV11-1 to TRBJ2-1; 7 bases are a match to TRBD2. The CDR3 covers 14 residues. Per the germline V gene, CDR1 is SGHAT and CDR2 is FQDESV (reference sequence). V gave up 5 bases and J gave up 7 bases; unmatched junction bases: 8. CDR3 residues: CASSPWGGYNEQFF. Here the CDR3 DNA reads TGTGCCAGCAGCCCCTGGGGGGGTTATAATGAGCAGTTCTTC. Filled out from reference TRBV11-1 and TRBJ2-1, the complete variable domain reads EAEVAQSPRYKITEKSQAVAFWCDPISGHATLYWYRQILGQGPELLVQFQDESVVDDSQLPKDRFSAERLKGVDSTLKIQPAELGDSAMYLCASSPWGGYNEQFFGPGTRLTVL.

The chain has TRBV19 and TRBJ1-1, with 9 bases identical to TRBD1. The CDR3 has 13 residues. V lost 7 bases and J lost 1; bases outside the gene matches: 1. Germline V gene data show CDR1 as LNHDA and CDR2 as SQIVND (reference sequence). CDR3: CASTTGGNTEAFF. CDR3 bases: TGTGCCAGTACGACAGGGGGGAACACTGAAGCTTTCTTT.

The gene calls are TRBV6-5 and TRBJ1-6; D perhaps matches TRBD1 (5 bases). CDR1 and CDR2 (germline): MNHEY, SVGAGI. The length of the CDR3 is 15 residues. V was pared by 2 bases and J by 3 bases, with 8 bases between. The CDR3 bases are TGTGCCAGCAGTTACCAGGGTTTCTATAATTCACCCCTCCACTTT. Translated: CASSYQGFYNSPLHF.

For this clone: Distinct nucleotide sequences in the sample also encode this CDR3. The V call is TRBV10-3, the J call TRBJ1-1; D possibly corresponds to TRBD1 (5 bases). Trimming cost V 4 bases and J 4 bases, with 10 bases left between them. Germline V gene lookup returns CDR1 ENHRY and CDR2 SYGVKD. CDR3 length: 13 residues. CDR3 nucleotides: TGTGCCATCAGTGGCCCCGGGGGCACTGAAGCTTTCTTT. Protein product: CAISGPGGTEAFF.

The CDR3 DNA is TGTGCCAGCAGCTCGGACAGGAACTCTGGGGCCAACGTCCTGACTTTC. Translation gives CASSSDRNSGANVLTF. The chain combines TRBV5-4 with TRBJ2-6; 7 nucleotides line up with TRBD1. Losses at the gene ends were 3 bases for V and 0 bases for J; bases not matched to a gene: 3. The germline CDR1 and CDR2 sequences are SGHNT and YYREEE (reference sequence). The CDR3 consists of 16 residues.

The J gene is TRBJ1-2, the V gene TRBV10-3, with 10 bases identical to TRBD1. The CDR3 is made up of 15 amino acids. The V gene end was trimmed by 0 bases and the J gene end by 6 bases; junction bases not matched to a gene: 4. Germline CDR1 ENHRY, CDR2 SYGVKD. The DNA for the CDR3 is TGTGCCATCAGTGAGTCGGGACAGGGGAAGAATGGCTACACCTTC. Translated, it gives CAISESGQGKNGYTF.

CDR3 nucleotides: TGTGCCAGCAGTTCCGGGACAAACTCCTACGAGCAGTACTTC. This translates into CASSSGTNSYEQYF. The chain couples TRBV28 to TRBJ2-7, with D tentatively TRBD1 (6 bases). The CDR3 is made up of 14 amino acids. V was clipped by 4 bases and J by 0 bases, with 10 bases between them. Germline assignment: CDR1 MDHEN and CDR2 SYDVKM.

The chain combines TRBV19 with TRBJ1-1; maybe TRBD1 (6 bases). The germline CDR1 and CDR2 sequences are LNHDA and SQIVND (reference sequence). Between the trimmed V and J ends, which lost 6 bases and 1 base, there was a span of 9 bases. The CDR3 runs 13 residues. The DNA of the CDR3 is TGTGCCAGTAGCCTGGGACAGAACACTGAAGCTTTCTTT. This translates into CASSLGQNTEAFF.

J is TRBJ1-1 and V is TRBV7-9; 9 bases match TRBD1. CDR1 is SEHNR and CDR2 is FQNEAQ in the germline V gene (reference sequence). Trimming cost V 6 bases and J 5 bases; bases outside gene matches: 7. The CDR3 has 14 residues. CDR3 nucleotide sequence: TGTGCCAGCAGACCGGGACAGGGAGAAACTGAAGCTTTCTTT. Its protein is CASRPGQGETEAFF.

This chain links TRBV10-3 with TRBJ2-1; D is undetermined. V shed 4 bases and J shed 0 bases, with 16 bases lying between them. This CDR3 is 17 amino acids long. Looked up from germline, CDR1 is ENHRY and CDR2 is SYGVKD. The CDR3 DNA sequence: TGTGCCATCAGTGGGGTAGAGACAAGTAGCTCCTACAATGAGCAGTTCTTC. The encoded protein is CAISGVETSSSYNEQFF.

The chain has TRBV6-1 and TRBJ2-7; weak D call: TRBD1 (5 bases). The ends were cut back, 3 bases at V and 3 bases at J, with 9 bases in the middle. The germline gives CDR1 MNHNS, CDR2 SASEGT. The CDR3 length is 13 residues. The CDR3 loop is CASSDQGNYEQYF. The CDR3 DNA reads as TGTGCCAGCAGTGATCAGGGAAACTACGAGCAGTACTTC.

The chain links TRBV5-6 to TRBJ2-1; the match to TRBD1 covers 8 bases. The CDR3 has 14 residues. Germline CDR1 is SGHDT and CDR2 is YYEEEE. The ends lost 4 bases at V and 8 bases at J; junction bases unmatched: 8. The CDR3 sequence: CASSVTGAYYEQFF. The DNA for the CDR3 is TGTGCCAGCAGCGTGACAGGGGCTTACTATGAGCAGTTCTTC.